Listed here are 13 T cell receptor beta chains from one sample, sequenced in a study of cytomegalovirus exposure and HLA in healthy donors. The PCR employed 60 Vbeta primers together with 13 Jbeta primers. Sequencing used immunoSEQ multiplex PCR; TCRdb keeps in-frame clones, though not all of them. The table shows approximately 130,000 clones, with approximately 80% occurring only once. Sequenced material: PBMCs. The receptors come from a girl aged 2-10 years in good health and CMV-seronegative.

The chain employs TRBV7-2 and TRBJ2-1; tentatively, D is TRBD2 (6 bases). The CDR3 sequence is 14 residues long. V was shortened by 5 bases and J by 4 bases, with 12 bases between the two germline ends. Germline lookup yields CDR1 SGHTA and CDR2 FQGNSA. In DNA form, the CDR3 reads TGTGCCAGCAGCCCTACCGGAGGGTACAATGAGCAGTTCTTC. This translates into CASSPTGGYNEQFF.

CDR3 nucleotides: TGTGCCAGTAGTATGGGAGGGGCGAACAATGAGCAGTTCTTC. Translated, it gives CASSMGGANNEQFF. The J gene is TRBJ2-1, the V gene TRBV19, with 7 bases identical to TRBD2. CDR3 length: 14 residues. Germline CDR1 LNHDA, CDR2 SQIVND (reference sequence). Losses at the gene ends were 3 bases for V and 5 bases for J; bases not matched to a gene: 4.

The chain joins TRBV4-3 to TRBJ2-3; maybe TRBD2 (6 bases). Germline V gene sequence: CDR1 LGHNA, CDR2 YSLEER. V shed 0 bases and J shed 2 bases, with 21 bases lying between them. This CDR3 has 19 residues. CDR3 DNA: TGCGCCAGCAGCCAAGATCTTGGGACTGAGGGGCCATACACAGATACGCAGTATTTT. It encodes CASSQDLGTEGPYTDTQYF.

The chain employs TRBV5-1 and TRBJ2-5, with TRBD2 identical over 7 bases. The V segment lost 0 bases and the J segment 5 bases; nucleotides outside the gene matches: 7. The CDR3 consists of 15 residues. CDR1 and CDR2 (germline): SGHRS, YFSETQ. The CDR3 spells CASSLGAGVEETQYF. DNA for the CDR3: TGCGCCAGCAGCTTGGGGGCGGGAGTGGAGGAGACCCAGTACTTC.

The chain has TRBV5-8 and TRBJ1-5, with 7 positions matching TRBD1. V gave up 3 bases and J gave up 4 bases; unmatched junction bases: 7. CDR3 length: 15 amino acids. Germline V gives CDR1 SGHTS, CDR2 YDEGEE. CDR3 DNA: TGTGCCAGCAGCTCTCTACGGGACAGAAATCAGCCCCAGCATTTT. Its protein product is CASSSLRDRNQPQHF.

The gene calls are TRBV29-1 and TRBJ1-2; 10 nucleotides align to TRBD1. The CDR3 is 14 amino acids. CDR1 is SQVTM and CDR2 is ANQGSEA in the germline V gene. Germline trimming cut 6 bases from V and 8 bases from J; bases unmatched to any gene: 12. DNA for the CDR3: TGCAGCGTGACCGGGACAGGGGTGATGGGAGGCTACACCTTC. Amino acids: CSVTGTGVMGGYTF.

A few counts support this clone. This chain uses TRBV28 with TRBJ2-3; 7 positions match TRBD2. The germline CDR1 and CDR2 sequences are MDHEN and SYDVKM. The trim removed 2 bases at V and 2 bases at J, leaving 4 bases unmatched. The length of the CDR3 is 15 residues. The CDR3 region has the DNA TGTGCCAGCAGTTTAGGGCTAGCGGTCACAGATACGCAGTATTTT. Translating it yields CASSLGLAVTDTQYF.

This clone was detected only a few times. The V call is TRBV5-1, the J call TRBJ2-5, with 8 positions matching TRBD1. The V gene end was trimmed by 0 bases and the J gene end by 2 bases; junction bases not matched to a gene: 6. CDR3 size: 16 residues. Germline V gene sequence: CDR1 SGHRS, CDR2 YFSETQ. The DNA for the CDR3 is TGCGCCAGCAGCTTGGCTGTGGGGACAGGACAAGAGACCCAGTACTTC. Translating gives CASSLAVGTGQETQYF. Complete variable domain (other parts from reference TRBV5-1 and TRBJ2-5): KAGVTQTPRYLIKTRGQQVTLSCSPISGHRSVSWYQQTPGQGLQFLFEYFSETQRNKGNFPGRFSGRQFSNSRSEMNVSTLELGDSALYLCASSLAVGTGQETQYFGPGTRLLVL.

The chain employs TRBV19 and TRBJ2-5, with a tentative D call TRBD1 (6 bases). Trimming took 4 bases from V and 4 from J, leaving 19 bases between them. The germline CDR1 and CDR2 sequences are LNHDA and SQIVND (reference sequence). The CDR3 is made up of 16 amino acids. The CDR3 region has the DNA TGTGCCAGTAGTAGGCTTGGCGGAAAACAGGGAGAGACCCAGTACTTC. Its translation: CASSRLGGKQGETQYF.

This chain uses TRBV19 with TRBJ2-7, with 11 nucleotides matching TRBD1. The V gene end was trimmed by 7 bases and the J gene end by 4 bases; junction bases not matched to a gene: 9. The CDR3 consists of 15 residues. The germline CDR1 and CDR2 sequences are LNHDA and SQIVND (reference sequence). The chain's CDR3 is CASTYGTGGSYEQYF. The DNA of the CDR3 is TGTGCCAGTACCTACGGGACAGGGGGTTCGTACGAGCAGTACTTC. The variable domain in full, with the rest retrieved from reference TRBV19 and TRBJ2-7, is DGGITQSPKYLFRKEGQNVTLSCEQNLNHDAMYWYRQDPGQGLRLIYYSQIVNDFQKGDIAEGYSVSREKKESFPLTVTSAQKNPTAFYLCASTYGTGGSYEQYFGPGTRLTVT.

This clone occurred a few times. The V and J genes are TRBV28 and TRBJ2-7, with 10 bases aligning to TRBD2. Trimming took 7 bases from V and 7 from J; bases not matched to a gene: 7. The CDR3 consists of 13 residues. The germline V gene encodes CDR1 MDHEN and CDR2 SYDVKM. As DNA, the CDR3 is TGTGCCAGCACCGAGGGACTAGCGTCTGAGCAGTACTTC. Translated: CASTEGLASEQYF. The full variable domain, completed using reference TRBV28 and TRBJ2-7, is DVKVTQSSRYLVKRTGEKVFLECVQDMDHENMFWYRQDPGLGLRLIYFSYDVKMKEKGDIPEGYSVSREKKERFSLILESASTNQTSMYLCASTEGLASEQYFGPGTRLTVT.

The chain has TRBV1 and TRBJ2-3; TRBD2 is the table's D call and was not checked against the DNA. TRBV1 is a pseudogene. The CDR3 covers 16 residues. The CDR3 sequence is CTSSHSPGLASDTQYF. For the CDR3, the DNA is TGCACCAGCAGCCATTCACCGGGACTAGCATCAGATACGCAGTATTTT.

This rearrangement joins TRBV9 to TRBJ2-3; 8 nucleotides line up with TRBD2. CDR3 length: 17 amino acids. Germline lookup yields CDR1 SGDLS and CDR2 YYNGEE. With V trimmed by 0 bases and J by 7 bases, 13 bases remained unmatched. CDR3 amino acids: CASSVGSAGVGINTQYF. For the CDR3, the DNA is TGTGCCAGCAGCGTAGGATCAGCGGGGGTTGGTATAAATACGCAGTATTTT.